Listed below are T cell receptor beta chains from one sample, sequenced in a study of shared clonotypes between healthy human individuals. The assay was immunoSEQ multiplex PCR, and TCRdb's table has in-frame clones only and misses some. The table includes 470,000 or so clones, 60% to 80% detected once. The sequencing sample was made of PBMCs. The receptors come from a woman aged 40 to 55 in good health. Some clones in this sample may be carry-over from other donors' samples. CDR3s include the opening cysteine and the closing phenylalanine or tryptophan. Fields, in order: J gene, V gene, CDR3 length, CDR3 protein.

J gene: TRBJ2-7; V gene: TRBV7-2; CDR3 length: 16; CDR3 protein: CASSLGDSGGVYEQYF
J gene: TRBJ1-3; V gene: TRBV7-6; CDR3 length: 15; CDR3 protein: CASSFQGISGNTIYF
J gene: TRBJ2-1; V gene: TRBV28; CDR3 length: 16; CDR3 protein: CASSRAGTSGKDEQFF
J gene: TRBJ2-1; V gene: TRBV30; CDR3 length: 14; CDR3 protein: CAWIRRGLVDEQFF
J gene: TRBJ1-1; V gene: TRBV15; CDR3 length: 13; CDR3 protein: CATSRTTLRGAFF
J gene: TRBJ1-2; V gene: TRBV4-1; CDR3 length: 15; CDR3 protein: CASSQAGAHNYGYTF
J gene: TRBJ2-1; V gene: TRBV10-1; CDR3 length: 14; CDR3 protein: CARPTAGGPHEQFF
J gene: TRBJ2-1; V gene: TRBV7-9; CDR3 length: 15; CDR3 protein: CASSPIAGGINEQFF
J gene: TRBJ2-2; V gene: TRBV13; CDR3 length: 15; CDR3 protein: CASRGLAENTGELFF
J gene: TRBJ2-3; V gene: TRBV30; CDR3 length: 17; CDR3 protein: CAWSPWTDPTTPDTQYF
J gene: TRBJ2-7; V gene: TRBV15; CDR3 length: 15; CDR3 protein: CATSRDRQGVYEQYF
J gene: TRBJ2-3; V gene: TRBV6-5; CDR3 length: 14; CDR3 protein: CASRPPGGPDTQYF
J gene: TRBJ2-7; V gene: TRBV21-1; CDR3 length: 14; CDR3 protein: CASSRGTEPYEQYF
J gene: TRBJ2-7; V gene: TRBV4-1; CDR3 length: 16; CDR3 protein: CASSQVSGVGAYEQYF
J gene: TRBJ1-1; V gene: TRBV7-8; CDR3 length: 13; CDR3 protein: CASSTRVFGEAFF
J gene: TRBJ1-6; V gene: TRBV2; CDR3 length: 14; CDR3 protein: CASSPQDRVGPLHF
J gene: TRBJ1-2; V gene: TRBV11-3; CDR3 length: 13; CDR3 protein: CASSHGQGDGYTF
J gene: TRBJ2-7; V gene: TRBV10-3; CDR3 length: 15; CDR3 protein: CAISDRTSGRDEQYF
J gene: TRBJ2-3; V gene: TRBV4-1; CDR3 length: 16; CDR3 protein: CASSQVGLVSTDTQYF
J gene: TRBJ2-1; V gene: TRBV7-7; CDR3 length: 13; CDR3 protein: CASSPYSGQEQFF